This T cell receptor (beta chain) was sequenced for a study of human T cells and chemical hapten exposure. Study in general: During the approximately 25-week study period, patients had diphenylcyclopropenone applied to the scalp every week. Patients were mainly female, each with alopecia areata, totalis or universalis. It was small differences in pooled library volume that mainly caused per-sample TCR yields to vary.

Individual cDNA molecules (in the library) carried attached unique molecular identifiers. Using its own MiXCR run on the RACE reads, TCRdb lists one record per CDR3 protein. In the table there are approximately 88,000 distinct CDR3 sequences, over 10% of which are singletons. This clonotype has ten or more counts. Time point described: patch test 3, about 24 weeks after DPC sensitization. Treatment described: therapeutic diphenylcyclopropenone sensitization with weekly scalp DPC. The sequence was collected from a woman aged 45-65 years with alopecia areata. Some clones in this sample may be carry-over from other donors' samples. This sample comprised whole blood, obtained in connection with sensitization to the hapten diphenylcyclopropenone (DPC).

The CDR3 loop reads CASSQQGAGDTQYF. CDR3 DNA sequence: TGCGCCAGCAGTCAACAGGGGGCGGGAGATACGCAGTATTTT. This chain links TRBV10-2 with TRBJ2-3, with 9 bases fitting TRBD1. V was clipped by 5 bases and J by 5 bases; unmatched bases: 5. Germline V gene sequence: CDR1 WSHSY, CDR2 SAAADI. The CDR3 runs 14 residues.